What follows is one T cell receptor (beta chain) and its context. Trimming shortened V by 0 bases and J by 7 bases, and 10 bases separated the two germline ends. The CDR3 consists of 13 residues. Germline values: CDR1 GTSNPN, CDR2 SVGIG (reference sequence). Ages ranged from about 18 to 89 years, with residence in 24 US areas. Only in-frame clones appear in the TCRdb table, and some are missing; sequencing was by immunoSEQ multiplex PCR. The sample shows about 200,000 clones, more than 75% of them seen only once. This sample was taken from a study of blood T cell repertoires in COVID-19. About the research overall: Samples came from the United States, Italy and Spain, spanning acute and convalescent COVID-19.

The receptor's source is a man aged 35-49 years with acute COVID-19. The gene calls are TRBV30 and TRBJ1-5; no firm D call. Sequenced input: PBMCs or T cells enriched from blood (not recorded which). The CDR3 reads CAWSVLEGQPQHF. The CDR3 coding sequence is TGTGCCTGGAGTGTACTAGAGGGACAGCCCCAGCATTTT.